Below, one TCR beta chain is given with its context. The specificity of this receptor is unknown. Libraries were made using the immunoSEQ multiplex PCR assay. For the multiplex PCR, a mixture combining 60 forward primers for TCR Vbeta segments and 13 reverse primers for TCR Jbeta segments was used. The CDR3 region of rearranged TCR beta genes was amplified from genomic DNA with a multiplex PCR assay. Amplified TCR beta libraries were sequenced as 87-base-pair reads on the Illumina HiSeq System. The authors' pipeline ran thus. Across the 600 to 700 repertoires, a later analysis counted approximately 83 million unique TCR beta chains, roughly 11 million of which were shared by at least two donors. A nearest-neighbor algorithm error-corrected the raw reads and collapsed the reads into unique sequences, merging closely related sequences to remove PCR and sequencing errors. V, D and J gene segments were assigned by aligning CDR3 sequences to IMGT reference sequences. For a sequence to be retained, a match of at least six nucleotides to both a V gene segment and a J gene segment was required. Rearrangements were called productive when the CDR3 lacked stop codons and stayed in frame with V and J; all others were non-productive. Following IMGT convention, CDR3 was defined as the stretch from the second conserved V-encoded cysteine up to the conserved J-encoded phenylalanine. Sequences without an unambiguous match to a single V gene segment were excluded from the earlier analysis of 450 to 750 of the donors. In an earlier analysis of 587 of the donors, V segments were called functional above 56.7% productive rearrangements and were called segregating when the between-donor standard deviation exceeded 5%. A statistical classification framework was developed to diagnose cytomegalovirus status using the catalog of TCR beta chain sequences. V and J gene assignment, in a later analysis, came from comparing TCR nucleotide sequences with IMGT/GENE-DB human TR gene sequences. The TCRdist pipeline was used in a later analysis to assign CDR3 sequences and most-parsimonious VDJ recombination scenarios. In a later analysis, each TCR beta chain was defined by its CDR3 amino acid sequence together with its V-gene family, and reads lacking a unique V-gene family were excluded. In a later analysis, fewer than 600 highly shared, low-generation-probability nucleotide sequences were removed to address suspected cross-contamination and a sequencing artifact. In a later analysis, a clonal expansion index for each public chain was calculated from normalized within-repertoire ranks of inferred template counts. In a later analysis, generation probabilities were computed with a VDJ recombination model fitted to out-of-frame rearrangements, and the resulting probabilities were checked against IGoR. Hypergeometric tests were used in a later analysis to score TCR-TCR, TCR-HLA and TCR-CMV co-occurrence, with a repertoire-size bias correction applied to the TCR pairs. To estimate false discovery rates, a later analysis permuted the HLA or CMV assignments 20 times. A later analysis grouped co-occurring TCRs with DBSCAN, adding TCRdist sequence similarity when clustering within HLA-allele-positive subsets. Repertoires with fewer than 30,000 or more than 120,000 public chains, plus five repertoires with anomalous nucleotide sharing, were excluded from co-occurrence clustering. In TCRdb, the immuneACCESS table is reduced to in-frame sequences with V and J assigned. These tables do not hold every clone; where another copy was compared, an unresolved V gene accounts for under half, and the others remain unexplained. The D gene and trimming were derived from the DNA, and the V and J assignments and clone size from that table. The table of this sample itemizes around 110,000 clones. In total, the top ten clones hold 5.5% to 8% of the sample.

The cohort was made up of under 800 healthy bone marrow donors. At the time of sampling, every cohort member was nominally healthy, though immune exposures that went unrecorded were likely present. The donor was CMV seropositive and belonged to the group of over 250 seropositive cohort members. A peripheral blood sample was collected from each donor, and TCR beta sequencing was performed on peripheral blood mononuclear cells. Genomic DNA extraction from the blood cell samples was performed with the Qiagen DNeasy Blood Extraction Kit. The record originates from a study of cytomegalovirus exposure and HLA in healthy donors (dated by TCRdb to about 2017). Background for the entire study: An earlier analysis of approximately 640 of the donors reported 250 to 350 Gb of sequence data and 120 million or so unique TCR beta sequences from roughly 180 million T cells. An early release that covered roughly 600 HLA-typed donors contained about 300 gigabases of sequencing data and 80 million or so unique TCR sequences. Of the roughly 430 genotyped donors, approximately 80% fell in the genetic ancestry cluster associated with self-reported Caucasian donors. The study aimed to test whether signatures of past pathogen exposure could be identified by cataloging public T cell receptors. Using immunosequencing, the study profiled T cell repertoires from fewer than 700 subjects and related those repertoires to cytomegalovirus serostatus. A separate validation cohort of 100 to 150 different subjects was used in addition to the roughly 640-subject first cohort. High-throughput TCR immunosequencing, statistical association of individual TCRs with disease status, and machine learning were combined to predict cytomegalovirus infection status. A later analysis re-examined previously published TCR beta repertoires from hundreds of donors and added high-resolution HLA genotyping to investigate patterns of TCR occurrence. In the later analysis, no new phenotypic data were used to find candidate immune exposures; instead, reliance was placed on TCR beta sequences and their occurrence across donors. An earlier analysis of several hundred of the donors applied high-throughput TCR beta sequencing to assess whether each TCR beta V gene segment acted as functional or pseudogenic. Alongside the repertoire data, information on donor age, sex, ethnicity and CMV serostatus was compiled. A later genetic analysis took genome-wide SNP genotypes for about three fifths of the 666 donors and used that subset as a discovery cohort. Every repertoire in the discovery cohort had been generated on one and the same sequencing platform. Both class I and class II loci were covered by HLA typing, at four-digit resolution. The number of donors typed differed by locus, with 629-630 for A, B, C, DRB1 and DQB1, 522 for DQA1, approximately 580 for DPA1, and some 470 for DPB1. Because of strong linkage in the cohort, 4 to 6 DR-DQ haplotypes were treated as single units for association and clustering. Among 300 to 500 genotyped donors of the cohort, an average of approximately 240,000 unique TCR beta nucleotide sequences was sequenced per donor, of which 15% to 20% were non-productive. The research as a whole found: According to a later analysis, parvovirus B19, influenza, CMV and Epstein-Barr virus appeared linked to several top co-occurrence clusters. When HLA alleles, especially DR and DQ, strongly co-occurred, TCR associations were difficult to assign to individual alleles. Because HLA typing was unavailable for some donors at each locus, only the typed subset was used in association tests. In a later analysis, TCR association rates were found to vary across HLA loci, with the most associated TCRs seen for DRB1 alleles and the fewest for HLA-C alleles. In a later analysis, most CMV-associated TCR beta chains were found to appear HLA-restricted, with HLA associations seemingly driven largely by CMV exposure. The classifier was reported to diagnose cytomegalovirus status with high specificity and sensitivity in both the original and validation cohorts. Presence/absence analyses assumed roughly uniform sequencing depth across donors, an assumption that may not hold. Most TCR sequences were seen in very few donors, while some public TCRs were found in many individuals. The only immune exposure information available for the cohort was CMV serostatus. In this cohort, only TCR beta chains were sequenced, and detectable features were limited by the absence of alpha or paired-chain data. A cluster of highly shared sequence variants was judged likely to be a technical artifact of the sequencing pipeline. Linkage disequilibrium might explain the correlated functional status among segregating V segments, but an unknown experimental factor could not be ruled out. Because counts were too low, around 18 rarely observed V segments, including chromosome 9 orphons, were left out of the earlier analysis of a few hundred of the donors. In vitro tests confirmed that a few of the cytomegalovirus-associated TCR beta chains recognize cytomegalovirus antigens. The authors suggested that the approach could potentially be generalized to other disease states and immunological phenotypes. A later genetic analysis associated a missense DCLRE1C variant with V-gene and J-gene trimming of TCR beta chains, and an independent cohort replicated the association. A further reported finding was that TCR beta sequences accurately predicted the HLA-A and HLA-B alleles for most subjects in the first cohort. Compared with equally common non-associated chains, HLA-associated TCR beta chains in a later analysis were more clonally expanded and had lower generation probabilities. A later analysis associated 15,000 to 20,000 TCR beta sequences with specific HLA alleles at a false discovery rate of 0.05. In an earlier analysis of approximately 600 of the donors, most TCR beta V segments were observed in productive rearrangements about 87% or about 30% of the time, broadly matching IMGT annotations. In the study, approximately 150 TCR beta chains were listed as associated with cytomegalovirus. Compared with the roughly 710-donor mean, donors in an Asian-associated ancestry cluster had fewer N-insertions in productive TCRs, according to a later genetic analysis.

The sequencing sample was made of PBMCs. This clonotype originated in a man in his forties in good health and CMV-seropositive.

Here is the DNA: TGTGCCAGCATCTTTTACCGGAGCTCCTACAATGAGCAGTTCTTC. It encodes CASIFYRSSYNEQFF. In this chain, TRBV5-6 is recombined with TRBJ2-1; there is no confident call for the D gene. Relative to germline, V is 6 bases shorter and J is 0 bases shorter, with 13 bases between their ends. According to the germline V gene, CDR1 reads SGHDT and CDR2 reads YYEEEE. The CDR3 runs 15 amino acids, cysteine and phenylalanine included. Here the CDR3 DNA is all that survives: 45 bases in frame from base 1.